The clone carrying this T cell receptor (beta chain) was detected ten times or more. Its antigen is still unknown. The data belong to a study of T cell repertoires in cytomegalovirus infection. Study-level results: HLA-C-restricted CMV-specific TCR beta clonotypes prevailed in the ex vivo response.

Trimming took off 0 bases at V and 4 bases at J, with 4 bases between the two ends. The germline V gene has CDR1 SGHDN and CDR2 FVKESK. The CDR3 is 13 amino acids. TCRdb re-called the reads through MiXCR, storing one row per CDR3 protein. The profile shows 150,000 to 200,000 distinct CDR3 sequences, around an eighth of them singletons. The material sequenced was PBMCs. The V gene is TRBV14, the J gene TRBJ1-5, with D unclear. The TCR was taken from a human donor in good health (CMV status not recorded). Some clones in this sample may be carry-over from other donors' samples. CDR3 nucleotides: TGTGCCAGCAGCCAAGATCTGAATCAGCCCCAGCATTTT. It yields the protein CASSQDLNQPQHF.